The sequence of this T cell receptor beta chain was determined in a study of CD8+CD57+ T cells in acquired aplastic anemia. Template material for TCR beta VDJ and CDR3 profiling consisted of genomic DNA. MiXCR, applied by TCRdb to the reads, yields one record per CDR3 protein. The sample yields approximately 32,000 distinct CDR3 sequences, more than 75% seen once. The sequenced material came from sorted CD4+, CD8+, or CD8+CD57+ T cells (not recorded which) from PBMCs. This TCR was recovered from a human donor in good health, serving as a control.

CDR3 sequence: CASSKTETYEQYF. CDR3 DNA: TGTGCCAGCAGCAAAACGGAGACCTACGAGCAGTACTTC. The V gene is TRBV7-3, the J gene TRBJ2-7; no firm D call. With 5 bases removed from V and 2 bases from J, the gap between germline ends came to 10 bases. This CDR3 has 13 amino acids. Germline CDR1 is SGHTA and CDR2 is FQGTGA.